This TCR beta chain was found in a study of beta chain features in type 1 diabetes (dated 2018 in TCRdb). Study-level background: Mean age, gender distribution, total cell number and subset yield were not different between patients and healthy donors. A total of over 95,000,000 sorted cells were examined across all samples, and RNA yield correlated strongly with the number of cells per subset. The study compared the TCRB repertoires of sorted circulating CD4+ T cell subsets in recently diagnosed type 1 diabetes patients with those in matched healthy donors. Whereas all 30 or so donors provided naive and central memory subsets, regulatory and stem cell-like memory subsets were isolated from just 8 patients and about 8 healthy donors. Points the paper makes about the study in general: At VDJ recombination sites, patients with type 1 diabetes made fewer insertions and deleted more nucleotides, a pattern implying thymic rearrangement abnormalities. Type 1 diabetes patients showed a moderate but significant shortening of TCRB CDR3 length in all four CD4+ subsets. HLA sub-analyses involved small numbers of individuals, so any influence of HLA type on TCRB rearrangement remained unresolved. PCR might favor shorter templates, but patient and control samples were amplified and corrected together, so any skew would affect both groups equally. Because cDNA rather than genomic DNA was sequenced, highly expressing activated cells could have been over-represented, although no difference in activation and CD3 levels was found between groups. Naive, central memory and regulatory TCRB repertoires appeared to be more similar among patients than among healthy donors.

All of the isolated RNA was reverse transcribed with the High Capacity cDNA Reverse Transcription Kit, so expressed TCRB transcripts were sequenced. Deep immunoSEQ sequencing was applied to naive, central memory and regulatory T cell samples, giving an average of roughly 3.5 million total reads per sample. After sorted cells were lysed in RLT buffer, RNA was extracted with DNase-treated RNeasy Micro or Mini kits, with the choice depending on cell number. To prevent cross-contamination, each cell subset was processed individually, whereas patient and healthy donor samples were processed jointly. The immunoSEQ multiplex PCR was used to amplify TCRB sequences from cDNA, yielding 87-bp fragments that span the CDR3 region. Sequencing of the amplicons was done on the Illumina HiSeq platform. The original methods were these. Synthetic template baselines were used to correct PCR bias computationally, reads within Hamming distance 2 were collapsed, and singletons that could not be merged were discarded. By aligning reads against IMGT, V, D and J genes, CDR3 length, and insertions or deletions at six rearrangement sites were assigned. Within each subset, clonotype counts were normalized to sorted cell number, after which true diversity and Gini coefficients were computed with the tcR R package. The overlap coefficient, calculated on TCRB nucleotide sequences, was used to measure repertoire sharing. Out-of-frame TCRB sequences from naive cells were analyzed as a proxy for the pre-selection repertoire. This is the immuneACCESS table as TCRdb keeps it, with only in-frame sequences that have V and J called. A part of the clones is gone; compared with another copy, unresolved V genes explain less than half, and the rest is unexplained. V and J calls and clone size are as listed in that table; D and trimming were resolved from the DNA. In all, the sample holds about 700,000 clones, and roughly 12% of those were seen once. The ten biggest clones cover roughly 0.022% of the sample.

From cysteine to phenylalanine, the CDR3 is 16 amino acids long. This entry keeps only the CDR3 DNA: 48 bases, framed from base 1. Here V drops 2 bases and J drops 1 base, and the junction holds 7 bases not matched to any gene. As encoded in the germline V gene (reference sequence), CDR1 is GTSNPN while CDR2 is SVGIG. This clone was seen more than once but under ten times. The specificity of this receptor is unknown. No base quality values were provided; no much bigger clone lies one nucleotide off. Each donor gave one peripheral blood draw, averaging approximately 110 mL, which was collected into heparinised tubes. Naive, central memory, regulatory and stem cell-like memory CD4+ T cells were sorted on a BD FACSAria II using a panel including CD45RO, CCR7, CD25, CD127, CD95 and CD27. All sorted populations exceeded 95% purity. Right away, PBMCs were isolated by Lymphoprep density gradient centrifugation and were stained directly, with no culture step. So that batch effects would be minimized, each experiment stained and sorted samples in pairs, pairing one healthy donor with one patient.

The sample taken for sequencing was naive CD4+ T cells from blood. The sample's cell subset or site label, in plain terms: true naive CD4+ T cells. This sequence was found in a man aged 18-30 years with type 1 diabetes. The rearranged chain carries TRBV30 and TRBJ2-1; TRBD2 agrees with 8 junctional bases. The DNA reads as follows: TGTGCCTGGAGTTCCGGGAGGGGGGGATCCTACAATGAGCAGTTCTTC. This is translated as CAWSSGRGGSYNEQFF.